This TCR beta chain was captured by sequencing in a study of Graves' ophthalmopathy and Graves' hyperthyroidism. The TCR beta CDR3 regions underwent amplification from RNA transcripts. HTBI primers served in a first-round RT-PCR, which a second-round multiplex PCR followed. TCRdb used MiXCR to reprocess the multiplex PCR reads, holding one entry per CDR3 protein. The table lists about 550,000 distinct CDR3 sequences, 39% of them singletons, with approximately 4.1% in the top ten. At least ten counts were recorded for this clonotype. CDR3 length: 14 residues. J was trimmed by 8 bases and V by 4 bases; bases with no gene match: 7. Germline CDR1 DFQATT, CDR2 SNEGSKA (reference sequence).

J is TRBJ2-2 and V is TRBV20-1; 10 nucleotides agree with TRBD1. This clonotype was obtained from an adult man with Graves' hyperthyroidism. Material for sequencing was peripheral blood or thyroid tissue (not recorded which). The CDR3 region has the DNA TGCAGTGCTACCTCGACAGGGGGCGCGGGGGAGCTGTTTTTT. This sequence encodes CSATSTGGAGELFF.